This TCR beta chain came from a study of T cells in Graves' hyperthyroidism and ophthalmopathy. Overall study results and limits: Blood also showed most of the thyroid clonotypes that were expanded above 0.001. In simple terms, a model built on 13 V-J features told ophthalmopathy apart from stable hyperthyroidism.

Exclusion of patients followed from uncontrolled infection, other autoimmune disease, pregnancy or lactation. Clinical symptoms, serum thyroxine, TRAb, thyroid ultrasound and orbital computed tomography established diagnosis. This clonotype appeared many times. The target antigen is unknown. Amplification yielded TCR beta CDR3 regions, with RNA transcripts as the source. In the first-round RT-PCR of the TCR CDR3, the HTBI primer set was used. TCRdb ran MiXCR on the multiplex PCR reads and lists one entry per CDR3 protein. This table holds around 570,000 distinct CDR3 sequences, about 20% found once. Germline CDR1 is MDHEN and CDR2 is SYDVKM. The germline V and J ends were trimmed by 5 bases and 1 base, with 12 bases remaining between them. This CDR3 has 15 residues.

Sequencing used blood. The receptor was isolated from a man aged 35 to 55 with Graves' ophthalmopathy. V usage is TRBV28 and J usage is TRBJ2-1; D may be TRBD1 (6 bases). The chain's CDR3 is CASSTWTVSYNEQFF. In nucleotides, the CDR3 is TGTGCCAGCAGTACCTGGACAGTTTCCTACAATGAGCAGTTCTTC.